This is a list of T cell receptor beta chains from one sample in a study of shared clonotypes between healthy human individuals. This table comes from immunoSEQ multiplex PCR, and its TCRdb copy is limited to in-frame clones, with some not included. The table has 600,000 to 800,000 clones, about two thirds seen once. Input material: memory CD4+ T cells sorted from blood. The receptors shown here come from a woman in her twenties or thirties in good health. Both conserved end residues are part of each CDR3. The D gene is left open where the match is weak. Expanded clones get a size class; other rows say once, few or many, or leave the size out.

D gene	clone size	J gene	V gene	CDR3 protein	CDR3 DNA
-	many	TRBJ2-3	TRBV19	CASSSGSTDTQYF	TGTGCCAGTAGTTCTGGGAGTACAGATACGCAGTATTTT
TRBD1	-	TRBJ2-7	TRBV5-1	CASSLGGQGYEQYF	TGCGCCAGCAGCTTGGGGGGACAGGGCTACGAGCAGTACTTC
TRBD2	-	TRBJ2-3	TRBV5-1	CASSGGTTSTDTQYF	TGCGCCAGCAGCGGAGGGACTACGAGCACAGATACGCAGTATTTT
TRBD1	-	TRBJ1-1	TRBV29-1	CSVTGTGQTEAFF	TGCAGCGTGACAGGGACAGGGCAGACTGAAGCTTTCTTT
-	-	TRBJ2-1	TRBV19	CASSTTPTPNKFF	TGTGCCAGTAGTACCACCCCGACTCCCAATAAGTTCTTC
-	once	TRBJ2-7	TRBV14	CASSQVMGVTSEQYF	TGTGCCAGCAGCCAAGTAATGGGGGTTACGTCCGAGCAGTACTTC
-	-	TRBJ2-5	TRBV5-6	CASSVGGGGKETQYF	TGTGCCAGCAGCGTAGGCGGCGGGGGCAAAGAGACCCAGTACTTC
-	-	TRBJ2-1	TRBV5-1	CASSLGVDSVGNEQFF	TGCGCCAGCAGCTTGGGGGTGGACAGTGTGGGTAATGAGCAGTTCTTC
-	-	TRBJ2-2	TRBV4-2	CASSQTRSSVFTGELFF	TGTGCCAGCAGCCAAACCCGATCTAGCGTGTTCACCGGGGAGCTGTTTTTT
TRBD1	-	TRBJ2-7	TRBV7-2	CASSSLIGQAAYEQYF	TGTGCCAGCAGCTCGCTCATCGGACAGGCCGCCTACGAGCAGTACTTC
-	-	TRBJ2-7	TRBV6-6	CASSPLQGRYEQYF	TGTGCCAGCAGTCCCCTTCAGGGGCGGTACGAGCAGTACTTC
-	few	TRBJ1-2	TRBV6-1	CASSVGGASGYTF	TGTGCCAGCAGTGTCGGAGGGGCGTCTGGCTACACCTTC
-	-	TRBJ1-2	TRBV7-2	CASSPNSGNYGYTF	TGTGCCAGCAGCCCCAACTCAGGGAACTATGGCTACACCTTC
TRBD1	-	TRBJ1-5	TRBV19	CASRQGVARNQPQHF	TGTGCCAGTAGACAGGGGGTGGCGCGCAATCAGCCCCAGCATTTT
-	-	TRBJ2-5	TRBV5-1	CASSDGTFLGTQYF	TGCGCCAGCAGCGACGGGACTTTTCTGGGGACCCAGTACTTC
TRBD2	once	TRBJ2-3	TRBV28	CASSTPGLATGDTQYF	TGTGCCAGCAGCACCCCGGGACTAGCGACCGGAGATACGCAGTATTTT
-	-	TRBJ1-5	TRBV15	CATSSPSRRHSNQPQHF	TGTGCCACCAGCAGCCCATCGCGGAGGCATAGCAATCAGCCCCAGCATTTT
-	-	TRBJ1-5	TRBV28	CASSFSGNQPQHF	TGTGCCAGCAGTTTCAGCGGAAACCAGCCCCAGCATTTT
-	-	TRBJ1-1	TRBV27	CASSPGRPGVTEAFF	TGTGCCAGCAGTCCAGGACGGCCGGGGGTCACTGAAGCTTTCTTT
-	few	TRBJ1-4	TRBV23-1	CASSQQRGRVNEKLFF	TGCGCCAGCAGTCAACAGAGGGGCAGGGTTAATGAAAAACTGTTTTTT
-	-	TRBJ2-4	TRBV5-6	CASSLGGAPAKNIQYF	TGTGCCAGCAGCTTGGGTGGCGCCCCCGCCAAAAACATTCAGTACTTC
TRBD1	-	TRBJ1-5	TRBV7-2	CASSLDRDGNQPQHF	TGTGCCAGCAGTTTAGACAGGGATGGCAATCAGCCCCAGCATTTT
TRBD2	many	TRBJ2-5	TRBV4-2	CASSRALAEETQYF	TGTGCCAGCAGCCGAGCCCTAGCGGAAGAGACCCAGTACTTC
TRBD1	-	TRBJ2-1	TRBV27	CASYESGQPKNEQFF	TGTGCCAGTTACGAATCGGGACAGCCTAAAAATGAGCAGTTCTTC
-	-	TRBJ1-5	TRBV18	CASSPRSNQPQHF	TGTGCCAGCTCACCACGAAGCAATCAGCCCCAGCATTTT
-	-	TRBJ1-5	TRBV2	CASKPGPSNQPQHF	TGTGCCAGCAAACCCGGGCCTAGCAATCAGCCCCAGCATTTT
-	once	TRBJ1-3	TRBV19	CASTTQGSGNTIYF	TGTGCCAGTACCACACAGGGCTCTGGAAACACCATATATTTT